Listed here is a single TCR beta chain. Which antigen it targets is not known. The input lacks base qualities; no much larger clone sits a single base away. The 40 or so donors, aged about 6 to 95 years, were systemically healthy Caucasian individuals from Russia. Each donor gave approximately 10 milliliters of peripheral blood, collected into EDTA-treated Vacutainer tubes. Ficoll-Paque density-gradient centrifugation was used to isolate PBMCs, with at least 6 million per sample. Total RNA, at least 5 micrograms per sample, was extracted from PBMCs with Trizol reagent. For every donor, an aliquot of PBMCs went through flow cytometry to measure the percentages of naive CD45RAhigh/CD27high T cells. Counted from cysteine to phenylalanine, this CDR3 has 15 amino acids. Only the CDR3 part of the read is kept: 45 bases, read in frame from the first base. The junction shows trimming of 4 bases on V and 13 bases on J, plus 23 bases between the germline ends.

These data originate in a study of blood T cells in healthy people across ages (dated by TCRdb to the mid-2010s). At the level of the whole study: In model experiments, template switching captured about one uniquely barcoded TCR beta cDNA molecule for every two T cells. Age-related changes in TCR beta repertoire diversity were measured in the study by deep sequencing normalized with unique cDNA molecular identifiers. Four age groups were formed from the donors: young (average approximately 17 years), middle-aged (approximately 40), aged (62) and long-lived (roughly 81). Donors of different ages were randomly distributed across sequencing lanes to avoid experimental bias. Using the same blood draw, the study looked at two additional independent replicas of 1 million unique cDNA reads for two donors, one aged 18 to 30 and the other aged 80 or older.

Results the study describes overall, beyond this receptor: The percentage of naive T cells measured by flow cytometry correlated strongly with observed TCR beta diversity. Donor CMV infection status was unknown, potentially confounding age-related changes in expanded clonotypes. Bulk unsorted PBMC profiling prevented conclusive comparison of naive and antigen-experienced compartments. Observed TCR beta diversity per million T cells fell roughly linearly with age, and a significant reduction was already apparent by age roughly 40. Estimates of total diversity based on one million sequenced T cells were regarded as lower bounds and as underestimates. Compared with the aged group, the long-lived group had more naive CD4+ T cells, fewer expanded clones and increased TCR diversity, suggesting age selection.

The library was produced with 5' RACE. TCRdb names Illumina HiSeq 2500 as the instrument used. A second roughly 7 to 11 cycle PCR used a sample-barcoded 5' primer and a J-beta primer mix. A template-switch 5' adaptor carrying 12 random nucleotides introduced a unique molecular identifier onto each TCR beta cDNA molecule. Each sample yielded at least 2.5 million CDR3-containing paired-end reads. All of the RNA was converted into first-strand cDNA using the Mint cDNA synthesis kit, with a TRBC-specific oligonucleotide serving as the primer. All cDNA was treated with uracil-DNA glycosylase and then went through a first 18-cycle PCR with the universal primers M1SS and BC2_uni_R. In the authors' own workflow: Each sample was normalized by randomly selecting 1 million high-quality reads, each carrying a distinct molecular identifier. Reads sharing molecular identifiers were discarded rather than binned into consensus sequences. MiTCR, run with a Q25 quality threshold and the strictest error-elimination algorithm, handled CDR3 identification, clonotype clustering and error correction. Lower-bound total TCR beta diversity was estimated with a nonparametric unseen species model using Euler transformation. The public sequencing data were trimmed at Q25 with fastp and processed into clonotypes with MiXCR by TCRdb, which kept only in-frame beta chains. A single entry per CDR3 protein holds the most common genes and DNA from its merged rows. In this record, the V and J calls reflect TCRdb's handling and not the investigators' own analysis. The sample table holds about 1.8 million distinct CDR3 sequences, of which 40% to 55% were seen once. 2.1% of the sample rests with the top ten.

This chain is built from TRBV12-3 or TRBV12-4 and TRBJ2-4; perhaps TRBD1 is the D gene, with 5 bases matching. What was sequenced was blood. The receptor's source is a woman between 35 and 50 years old in good health. The DNA sequence is as follows: TGTGCCAGCAGTTCTAGAAACAACAGGAACAATGAGCAGTACTTC. Its coded protein is CASSSRNNRNNEQYF.